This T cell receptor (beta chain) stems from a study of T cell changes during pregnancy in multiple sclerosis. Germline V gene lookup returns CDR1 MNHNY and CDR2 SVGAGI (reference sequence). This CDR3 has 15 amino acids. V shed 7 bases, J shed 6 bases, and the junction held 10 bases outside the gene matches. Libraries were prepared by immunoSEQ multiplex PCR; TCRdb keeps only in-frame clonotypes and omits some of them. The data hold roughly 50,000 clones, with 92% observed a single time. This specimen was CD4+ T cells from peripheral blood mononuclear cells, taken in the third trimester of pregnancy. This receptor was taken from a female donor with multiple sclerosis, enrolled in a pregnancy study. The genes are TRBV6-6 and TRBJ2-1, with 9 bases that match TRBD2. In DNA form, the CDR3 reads TGTGCCAGCAACCAAAGGCGGGAGGGCCTCAATGAGCAGTTCTTC. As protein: CASNQRREGLNEQFF.